The 15 T cell receptor beta chains below come from one sample, sequenced in a study of vaccination effects on CD4 cells after COVID-19. These receptors lack a known antigen. The assay was immunoSEQ multiplex PCR, and TCRdb's table has in-frame clones only and misses some. The sample lists about 70,000 clones; 65% to 75% were seen once. Prior to sequencing, the ViraFEST assay stimulated PBMC with viral peptide pools, which expanded the antigen-specific CD4+ T cells. Researchers isolated CD4+ T cells once ten to eleven days of culture had elapsed. Sometime from March through December 2020, the person acquired a SARS-CoV-2 infection that PCR confirmed. Material: CD4+ T cells from PBMCs cultured with HIV peptides, obtained before COVID-19 vaccination. Subset of the sample: HIV-1 Nef peptide pool negative control/reference culture. The source is a human donor who had a prior SARS-CoV-2 infection.

The genes are TRBV5-5 and TRBJ1-1; possible D gene TRBD1, 5 bases. Germline loops: CDR1 SGHKS, CDR2 YYEKEE (reference sequence). V dropped 0 bases and J dropped 4 bases, with 13 bases sitting between them. The CDR3 consists of 15 residues. The CDR3 spells CASSLGQTMGTEAFF. The CDR3 DNA reads TGTGCCAGCAGCTTGGGACAGACGATGGGCACTGAAGCTTTCTTT.

This chain links TRBV5-6 with TRBJ2-5, with D possibly being TRBD1 (6 bases). Trimming left V 4 bases short and J 1 base short, with 14 bases between. The CDR3 is made up of 15 amino acids. Germline values: CDR1 SGHDT, CDR2 YYEEEE. The chain's CDR3 is CASSRKTGFQETQYF. In DNA form, the CDR3 reads TGTGCCAGCAGCAGGAAGACAGGTTTCCAAGAGACCCAGTACTTC.

J is TRBJ1-5 and V is TRBV15; maybe TRBD1 (5 bases). CDR3 size: 18 residues. V was cut by 6 bases and J by 2 bases, with 23 bases left in between. Germline values: CDR1 LNHNV, CDR2 YYDKDF (reference sequence). Here the CDR3 DNA reads TGTGCCACCAGTACGAACCTAGTGGGGGGAATACGCAATCAGCCCCAGCATTTT. It codes for CATSTNLVGGIRNQPQHF.

This chain connects TRBV19 to TRBJ2-7, with 7 positions matching TRBD1. This CDR3 region has 14 residues. After removal of 6 bases from V and 4 bases from J, the junction contained 9 bases not matched to a gene. Germline CDR1 is LNHDA and CDR2 is SQIVND (reference sequence). This CDR3 reads CASSRDSTGYEQYF. CDR3 nucleotide sequence: TGTGCCAGTAGCCGGGACAGCACTGGATACGAGCAGTACTTC.

This chain links TRBV6-5 with TRBJ2-4, with D unclear. The length of the CDR3 is 13 residues. From germline, CDR1 is MNHEY and CDR2 SVGAGI. The V end lost 7 bases, the J end lost 8 bases, and 15 bases lay between the germline ends. The chain's CDR3 is CASKKPPGDIQYF. CDR3 coding DNA: TGTGCCAGCAAGAAGCCCCCTGGAGACATTCAGTACTTC.

The chain joins TRBV4-1 to TRBJ1-5; D uncertain. This CDR3 is 14 amino acids long. The V gene's germline CDR1 is MGHRA and CDR2 YSYEKL. V dropped 3 bases and J dropped 2 bases, with 8 bases sitting between them. The DNA for the CDR3 is TGCGCCAGCAGCCATAGTGTTGGCAATCAGCCCCAGCATTTT. Residues: CASSHSVGNQPQHF.

This chain joins TRBV5-1 and TRBJ2-5; D gene ambiguous. V shed 1 base and J shed 5 bases, with 12 bases lying between them. The length of the CDR3 is 14 residues. Germline V gene data show CDR1 as SGHRS and CDR2 as YFSETQ. Here the CDR3 DNA reads TGCGCCAGCAGCTTGAATTGGATTGGGGAGACCCAGTACTTC. Translated, it gives CASSLNWIGETQYF.

The sample holds a few counts of this clone. The V gene is TRBV3-1 (or the pseudogene TRBV3-2), the J gene TRBJ2-7; 8 nucleotides agree with TRBD2. This CDR3 contains 14 residues. Germline V lookup: CDR1 LGHDT, CDR2 YNNKEL (reference sequence). V lost 3 bases to trimming and J lost 7 bases; unmatched junction nucleotides: 8. The CDR3 DNA is TGTGCCAGCAGCCATCTCGGGAGGGCCGGTGAGCAGTACTTC. It encodes CASSHLGRAGEQYF.

This chain joins TRBV12-3 or TRBV12-4 and TRBJ1-2, with D unclear. The CDR3 is made up of 13 amino acids. V lost 4 bases and J lost 4, with 10 bases in between. The CDR3, as DNA: TGTGCCAGCAGTTGGACGGGAGGCTATGGCTACACCTTC. This codes for CASSWTGGYGYTF.

This chain joins TRBV9 and TRBJ1-4, with D possibly matching TRBD1 (5 bases). The germline V and J ends were trimmed by 4 bases and 3 bases, with 16 bases remaining between them. The CDR3 length is 16 residues. Germline V gene sequence: CDR1 SGDLS, CDR2 YYNGEE. DNA of the CDR3: TGTGCCAGCAGCCAAATGGGGCAGACGTCTAATGAAAAACTGTTTTTT. Translation: CASSQMGQTSNEKLFF.

The chain combines TRBV3-1 (or the pseudogene TRBV3-2) with TRBJ1-1; unclear D gene. This CDR3 spans 12 amino acids. From germline, CDR1 is LGHDT and CDR2 YNNKEL (reference sequence). V shed 0 bases and J shed 11 bases, with 10 bases lying between them. The CDR3 region is CASSQDLREAFF. CDR3 coding DNA: TGTGCCAGCAGCCAAGATCTTCGGGAGGCTTTCTTT.

V is TRBV6-2 or TRBV6-3 and J is TRBJ1-5, with 9 bases matching TRBD1. The length of the CDR3 is 18 residues. The germline V gene has CDR1 MNHEY and CDR2 SVGEGT. Trimming took 4 bases from V and 6 from J; bases not matched to a gene: 16. The chain's CDR3 is CASSSSANKQGAIQPQHF. The DNA for the CDR3 is TGTGCCAGCAGTTCCTCAGCCAACAAACAGGGGGCGATTCAGCCCCAGCATTTT.

This chain links TRBV6-2 or TRBV6-3 with TRBJ1-1, with D possibly being TRBD1 (5 bases). Trimming pared 2 bases from V and 11 bases from J, leaving 18 bases between. CDR3 length: 14 amino acids. In germline, CDR1 is MNHEY, CDR2 SVGEGT. This chain's CDR3 is CASSYEFTAGMAFF. The CDR3 DNA follows: TGTGCCAGCAGTTACGAATTTACGGCAGGGATGGCTTTCTTT.

This chain links TRBV9 with TRBJ2-3; D ambiguous. The ends were cut back, 2 bases at V and 6 bases at J, with 16 bases in the middle. The germline CDR1 and CDR2 sequences are SGDLS and YYNGEE. The CDR3 extends over 15 amino acids. This CDR3 is CASSVGALSSDTQYF. The CDR3 DNA reads as TGTGCCAGCAGCGTCGGCGCCTTGAGTTCCGATACGCAGTATTTT.

The V gene is TRBV3-1 (or the pseudogene TRBV3-2), the J gene TRBJ2-1; possibly TRBD2 for D (5 bases). The CDR3 consists of 13 residues. Germline V lookup: CDR1 LGHDT, CDR2 YNNKEL (reference sequence). The V gene lost 0 bases and the J gene lost 13 bases, with 13 bases spanning the gap. The CDR3 sequence: CASSQELGRIQFF. The CDR3 DNA is TGTGCCAGCAGCCAAGAACTAGGCAGGATACAGTTCTTC.